This TCR beta chain was obtained from a study of T cells in Graves' hyperthyroidism and ophthalmopathy. Study-level findings and limits: Most thyroid-expanded clonotypes above 0.001 were also found in blood. Ophthalmopathy stood apart from stable hyperthyroidism in a 13 V-J model.

It was uncontrolled infection, other autoimmune disease, pregnancy or lactation that excluded patients. Diagnosis relied on clinical symptoms, serum thyroxine and TRAb, thyroid ultrasound and orbital computed tomography. On this clonotype: Antigen specificity is unknown.

Amplification targeted TCR beta CDR3 regions from RNA transcripts. TCR CDR3 regions were first amplified by RT-PCR with HTBI primers. TCRdb processed the multiplex PCR reads anew with MiXCR; each CDR3 protein has one entry. The sample holds 480,000 or so distinct CDR3 sequences, 40% to 50% seen once. CDR3 length: 13 residues. V shed 10 bases and J shed 2 bases, with 15 bases lying between them. The germline V gene encodes CDR1 ENHRY and CDR2 SYGVKD. The chain recombines TRBV10-3 with TRBJ2-7, with TRBD2 as a possible D gene (5 bases). This TCR was recovered from an adult woman with Graves' disease, either hyperthyroidism or ophthalmopathy (not recorded which). Sequenced material: peripheral blood or thyroid tissue (not recorded which). The CDR3 nucleotides read TGTGCCAAGAGAGGGTTACCGACCTACGAGCAGTACTTC. It specifies CAKRGLPTYEQYF.